One and the same sample provided the 9 T cell receptor beta chains below, sequenced in a study of PD-1 blockade in classical Hodgkin lymphoma. Libraries were prepared by immunoSEQ multiplex PCR; TCRdb keeps only in-frame clonotypes and omits some of them. The table lists approximately 98,000 clones, 80% to 90% of them singletons. All the patients suffered relapse after autologous stem cell transplantation, and brentuximab vedotin exposure differed. The sample consisted of peripheral blood mononuclear cells (PBMCs), taken before the second cycle of nivolumab. The receptors here all came from a human donor with classical Hodgkin lymphoma.

This chain uses TRBV7-2 with TRBJ2-2, with a possible D match to TRBD2 (7 bases). Trimming took 3 bases from V and 0 from J, leaving 14 bases between them. This CDR3 spans 17 amino acids. Germline-derived CDR1 and CDR2 are SGHTA and FQGNSA. DNA for the CDR3: TGTGCCAGCAGCTTGCGGTCGGGGGGCTCGAACACCGGGGAGCTGTTTTTT. Translating it yields CASSLRSGGSNTGELFF.

The CDR3 sequence is CASSPPGQATKQYF. The CDR3 DNA is TGTGCCAGCTCTCCTCCTGGACAGGCGACGAAGCAGTACTTC. The chain is built from TRBV18 and TRBJ2-7; 7 bases fit TRBD1. This CDR3 comprises 14 residues. Trimming at V came to 6 bases and at J to 8 bases, leaving 13 bases not matched to a gene. Germline-derived CDR1 and CDR2 are KGHSH and LQKENI.

This chain uses TRBV10-3 with TRBJ1-5; maybe TRBD1 (5 bases). V was shortened by 8 bases and J by 5 bases, with 13 bases between the two germline ends. The CDR3 length is 13 residues. From germline, CDR1 is ENHRY and CDR2 SYGVKD. CDR3 loop: CAIGRDRDQPQHF. CDR3 sequence (DNA): TGTGCCATCGGACGTGACAGAGATCAGCCCCAGCATTTT.

The chain recombines TRBV5-6 with TRBJ1-2; tentative D call: TRBD1 (6 bases). Germline V gives CDR1 SGHDT, CDR2 YYEEEE. The V gene lost 2 bases and the J gene lost 4 bases, with 12 bases spanning the gap. CDR3 length: 14 residues. As DNA, the CDR3 is TGTGCCAGCAGCTTTCAGGGGCCGATCTATGGCTACACCTTC. Its protein product is CASSFQGPIYGYTF.

This sequence joins TRBV7-4 and TRBJ2-4; 9 bases fit TRBD1. V was clipped by 10 bases and J by 7 bases; unmatched bases: 14. The CDR3 is 15 amino acids. Germline V gene data show CDR1 as SGHVT and CDR2 as SQSDAQ. The CDR3 region has the DNA TGTGCCACCTCCCATTGGGACAGGGTTCAGAACATTCAGTACTTC. As protein: CATSHWDRVQNIQYF.

The rearrangement joins TRBV28 to TRBJ1-5; no firm D call. CDR1 MDHEN and CDR2 SYDVKM come from the germline V gene. The length of the CDR3 is 17 residues. Trimming removed 4 bases from V and 3 bases from J, with 19 bases in between. CDR3 nucleotide sequence: TGTGCCAGCAGTTACCCGGAAGGGAGGAGATACAATCAGCCCCAGCATTTT. Protein: CASSYPEGRRYNQPQHF.

V usage is TRBV7-2 and J usage is TRBJ2-5, with D unresolved. CDR3 size: 17 residues. Deletions cut 5 bases from V and 9 bases from J, with 28 bases between. Per the germline V gene, CDR1 is SGHTA and CDR2 is FQGNSA. The CDR3, as DNA: TGTGCCAGCAGCACCCCCTTCCCGGAGATCCCCATATGGGCCCAGTACTTC. Its translation is CASSTPFPEIPIWAQYF.

This clone was counted a single time. The chain uses TRBV5-6 and TRBJ2-2, with 7 bases identical to TRBD1. The CDR3 is 15 residues long. V was pared by 7 bases and J by 1 base, with 7 bases of the junction left unmatched. The germline V gene encodes CDR1 SGHDT and CDR2 YYEEEE. CDR3: CASFRQGLNTGELFF. The CDR3 nucleotides read TGTGCCAGCTTCCGACAGGGATTGAACACCGGGGAGCTGTTTTTT. The whole variable domain, remainder taken from reference TRBV5-6 and TRBJ2-2, is DAGVTQSPTHLIKTRGQQVTLRCSPKSGHDTVSWYQQALGQGPQFIFQYYEEEERQRGNFPDRFSGHQFPNYSSELNVNALLLGDSALYLCASFRQGLNTGELFFGEGSRLTVL.

The gene calls are TRBV27 and TRBJ2-7; 9 bases align to TRBD1. Germline V gene lookup returns CDR1 MNHEY and CDR2 SMNVEV (reference sequence). V trimming: 6 bases; J trimming: 3 bases; junction bases outside the gene matches: 15. This CDR3 is built from 17 residues. The CDR3: CASSPHKTGTGFYEQYF. The DNA for the CDR3 is TGTGCCAGCAGCCCTCATAAAACCGGGACAGGGTTCTACGAGCAGTACTTC.